This TCR beta chain was recovered during a study of beta chain features in type 1 diabetes. Study-level findings and limits: Naive, central memory and Treg TCRB repertoires seemed to resemble each other more closely in patients than they did in healthy donors. Lower insertion and higher deletion counts appeared at VDJ junctions in type 1 diabetes patients.

Sorted populations were all over 98% pure. Every isolated RNA sample was fully reverse transcribed, so sequencing captured expressed TCRB transcripts. Sequencing used immunoSEQ multiplex PCR; TCRdb keeps in-frame clones, though not all of them. The table lists roughly 250,000 clones, 9.6% of them singletons. As concerns this clone: Its antigen is not known.

Germline V CDR1 and CDR2: SEHNR, FQNEAQ (reference sequence). The CDR3 spans 15 residues. V lost 5 bases to trimming and J lost 7 bases; unmatched junction nucleotides: 13. This rearrangement joins TRBV7-9 to TRBJ2-7; 8 bases map to TRBD2. The sample was naive CD4+ T cells from blood. The receptor was derived from a woman between 18 and 29 years old in good health. The CDR3 bases are TGTGCCAGCAGCCCAGTCACTAGCGGCTGGAGGGAGCAGTACTTC. Translating it yields CASSPVTSGWREQYF.